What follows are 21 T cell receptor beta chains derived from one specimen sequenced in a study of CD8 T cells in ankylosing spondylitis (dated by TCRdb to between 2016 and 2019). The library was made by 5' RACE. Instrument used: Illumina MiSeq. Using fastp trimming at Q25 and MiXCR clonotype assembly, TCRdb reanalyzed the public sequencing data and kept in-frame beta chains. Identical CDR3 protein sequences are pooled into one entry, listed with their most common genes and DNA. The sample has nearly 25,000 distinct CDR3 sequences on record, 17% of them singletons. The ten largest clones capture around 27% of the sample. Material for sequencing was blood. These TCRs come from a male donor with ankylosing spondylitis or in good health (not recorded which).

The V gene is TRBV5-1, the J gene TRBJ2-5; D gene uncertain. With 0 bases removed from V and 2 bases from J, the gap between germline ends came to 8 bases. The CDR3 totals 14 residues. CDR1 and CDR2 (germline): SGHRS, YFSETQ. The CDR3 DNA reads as TGCGCCAGCAGCTTGGTGCGCCAACAAGAGACCCAGTACTTC. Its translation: CASSLVRQQETQYF.

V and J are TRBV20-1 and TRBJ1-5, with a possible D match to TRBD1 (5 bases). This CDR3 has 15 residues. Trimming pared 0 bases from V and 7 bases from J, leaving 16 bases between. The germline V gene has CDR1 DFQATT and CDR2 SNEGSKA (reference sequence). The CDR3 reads CSARDSKGSPQPQHF. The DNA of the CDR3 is TGCAGTGCTAGAGATTCGAAGGGGAGCCCCCAGCCCCAGCATTTT.

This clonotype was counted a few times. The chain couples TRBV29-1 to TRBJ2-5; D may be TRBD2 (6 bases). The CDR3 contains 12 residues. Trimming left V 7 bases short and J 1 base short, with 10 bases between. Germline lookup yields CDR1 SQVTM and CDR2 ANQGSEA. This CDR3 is CSGGSGQETQYF. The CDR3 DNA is TGCAGCGGGGGTAGCGGCCAAGAGACCCAGTACTTC.

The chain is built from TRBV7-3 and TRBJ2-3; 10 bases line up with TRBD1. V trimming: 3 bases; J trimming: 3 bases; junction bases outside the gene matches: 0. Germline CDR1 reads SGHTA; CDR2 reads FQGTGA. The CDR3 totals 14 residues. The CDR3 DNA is TGTGCCAGCAGCTTGGACAGGGGGACAGATACGCAGTATTTT. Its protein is CASSLDRGTDTQYF.

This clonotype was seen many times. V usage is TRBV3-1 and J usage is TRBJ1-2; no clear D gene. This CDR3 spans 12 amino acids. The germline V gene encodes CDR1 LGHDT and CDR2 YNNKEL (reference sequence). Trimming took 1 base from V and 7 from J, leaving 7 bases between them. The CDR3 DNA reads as TGTGCCAGCAGCCAAGGCGGACGTGGCTACACCTTC. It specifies CASSQGGRGYTF.

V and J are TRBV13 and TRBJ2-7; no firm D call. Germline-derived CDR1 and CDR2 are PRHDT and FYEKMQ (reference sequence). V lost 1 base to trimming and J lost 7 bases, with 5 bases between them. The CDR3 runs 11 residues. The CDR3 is CASSLDGEQYF. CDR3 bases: TGTGCCAGCAGCTTAGACGGGGAGCAGTACTTC.

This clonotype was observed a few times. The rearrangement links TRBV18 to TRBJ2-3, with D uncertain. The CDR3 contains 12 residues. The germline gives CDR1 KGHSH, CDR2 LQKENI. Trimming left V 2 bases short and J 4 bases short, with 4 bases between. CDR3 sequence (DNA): TGTGCCAGCTCACCATCTGCAGATACGCAGTATTTT. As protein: CASSPSADTQYF.

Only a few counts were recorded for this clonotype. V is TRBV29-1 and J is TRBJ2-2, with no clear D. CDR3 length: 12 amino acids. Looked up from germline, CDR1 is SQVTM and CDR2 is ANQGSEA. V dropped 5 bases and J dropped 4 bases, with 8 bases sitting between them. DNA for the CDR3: TGCAGCGTTAGAGCCACCACCGGGGAGCTGTTTTTT. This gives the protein CSVRATTGELFF.

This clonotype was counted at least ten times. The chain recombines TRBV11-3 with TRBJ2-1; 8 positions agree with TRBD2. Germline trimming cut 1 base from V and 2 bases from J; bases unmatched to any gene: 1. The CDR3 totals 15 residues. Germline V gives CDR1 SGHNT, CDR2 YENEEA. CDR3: CASSLVAGTYNEQFF. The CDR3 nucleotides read TGTGCCAGCAGCTTAGTAGCGGGAACCTACAATGAGCAGTTCTTC.

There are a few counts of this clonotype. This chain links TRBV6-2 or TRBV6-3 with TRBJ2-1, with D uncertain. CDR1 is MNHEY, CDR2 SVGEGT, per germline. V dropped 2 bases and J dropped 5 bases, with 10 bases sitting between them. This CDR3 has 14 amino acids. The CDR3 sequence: CASSYPPLDNEQFF. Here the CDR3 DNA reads TGTGCCAGCAGTTACCCCCCCTTAGACAATGAGCAGTTCTTC.

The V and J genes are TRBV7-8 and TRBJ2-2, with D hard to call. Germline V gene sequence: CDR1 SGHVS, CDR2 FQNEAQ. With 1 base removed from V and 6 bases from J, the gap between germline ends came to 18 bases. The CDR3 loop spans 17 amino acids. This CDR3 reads CASSLGAVLNGAGELFF. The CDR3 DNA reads TGTGCCAGCAGCTTAGGCGCCGTCCTCAACGGCGCCGGGGAGCTGTTTTTT. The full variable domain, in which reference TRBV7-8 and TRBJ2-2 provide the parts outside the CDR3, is GAGVSQSPRYKVAKRGQDVALRCDPISGHVSLFWYQQALGQGPEFLTYFQNEAQLDKSGLPSDRFFAERPEGSVSTLKIQRTQQEDSAVYLCASSLGAVLNGAGELFFGEGSRLTVL.

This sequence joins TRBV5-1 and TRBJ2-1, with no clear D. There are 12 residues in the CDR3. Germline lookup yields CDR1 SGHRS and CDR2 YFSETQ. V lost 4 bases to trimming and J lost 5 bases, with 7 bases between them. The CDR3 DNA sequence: TGCGCCAGCAGCCCCCCCCACAATGAGCAGTTCTTC. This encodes CASSPPHNEQFF.

CDR3 DNA sequence: TGCAGTGGACTACAGGGGTTTTCGCTCGAGCAGTACGTC. It encodes CSGLQGFSLEQYV. The V and J genes are TRBV20-1 and TRBJ2-7; 7 bases fit TRBD1. The CDR3 contains 13 residues. The junction had 12 bases not matched to a gene; V was cut back by 7 bases and J by 6 bases. The germline gives CDR1 DFQATT, CDR2 SNEGSKA (reference sequence).

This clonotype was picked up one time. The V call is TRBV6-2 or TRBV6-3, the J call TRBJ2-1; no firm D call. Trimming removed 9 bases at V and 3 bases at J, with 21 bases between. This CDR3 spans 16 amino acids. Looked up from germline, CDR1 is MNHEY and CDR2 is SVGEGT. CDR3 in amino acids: CASETSRSPYYNEQFF. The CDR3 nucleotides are TGTGCCAGTGAGACGAGCAGGTCCCCCTACTACAATGAGCAGTTCTTC.

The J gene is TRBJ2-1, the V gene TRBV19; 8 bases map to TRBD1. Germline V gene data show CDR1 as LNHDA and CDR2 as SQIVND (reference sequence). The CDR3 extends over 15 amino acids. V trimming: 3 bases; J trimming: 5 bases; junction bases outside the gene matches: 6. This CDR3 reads CASSILGQADNEQFF. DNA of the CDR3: TGTGCCAGTAGTATTCTGGGACAGGCGGACAATGAGCAGTTCTTC.

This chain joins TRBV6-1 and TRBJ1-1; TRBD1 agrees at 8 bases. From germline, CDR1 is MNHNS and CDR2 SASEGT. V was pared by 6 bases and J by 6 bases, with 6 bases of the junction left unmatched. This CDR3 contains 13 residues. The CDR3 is CASSRQGRAEAFF. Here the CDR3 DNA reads TGTGCCAGCAGCCGACAGGGGAGGGCTGAAGCTTTCTTT.

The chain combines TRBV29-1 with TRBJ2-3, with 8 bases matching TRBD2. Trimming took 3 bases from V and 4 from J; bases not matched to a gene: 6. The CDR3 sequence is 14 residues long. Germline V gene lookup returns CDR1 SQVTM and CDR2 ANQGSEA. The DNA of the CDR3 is TGCAGCGTTGAGAGGCGGGGGGCCCCAGATACGCAGTATTTT. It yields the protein CSVERRGAPDTQYF.

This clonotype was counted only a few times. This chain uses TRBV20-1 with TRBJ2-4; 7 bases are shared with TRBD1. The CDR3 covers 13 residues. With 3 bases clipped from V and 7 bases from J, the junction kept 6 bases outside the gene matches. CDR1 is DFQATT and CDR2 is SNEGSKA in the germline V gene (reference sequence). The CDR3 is CSASGWTGNIQYF. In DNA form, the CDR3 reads TGCAGTGCTAGTGGGTGGACAGGCAACATTCAGTACTTC.

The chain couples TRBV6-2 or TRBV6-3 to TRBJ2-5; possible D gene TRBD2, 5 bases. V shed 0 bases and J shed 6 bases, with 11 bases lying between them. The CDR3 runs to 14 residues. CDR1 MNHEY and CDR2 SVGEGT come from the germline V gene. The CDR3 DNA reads TGTGCCAGCAGTTACTCTGGCGGGTGGCAGACCCAGTACTTC. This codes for CASSYSGGWQTQYF.

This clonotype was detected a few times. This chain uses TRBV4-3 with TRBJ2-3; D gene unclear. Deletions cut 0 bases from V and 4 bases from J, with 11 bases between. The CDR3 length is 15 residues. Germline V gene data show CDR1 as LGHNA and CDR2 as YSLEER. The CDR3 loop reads CASSQESPGADTQYF. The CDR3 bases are TGCGCCAGCAGCCAAGAGTCCCCCGGCGCAGATACGCAGTATTTT.

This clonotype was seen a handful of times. The CDR3 nucleotides are TGCGCCAGCAGCTTGGGGACGGCCCTGAACACTGAAGCTTTCTTT. It yields the protein CASSLGTALNTEAFF. The chain is built from TRBV5-1 and TRBJ1-1; D gene uncertain. V was cut by 0 bases and J by 0 bases, with 9 bases left in between. The CDR3 has 15 amino acids. Looked up from germline, CDR1 is SGHRS and CDR2 is YFSETQ.